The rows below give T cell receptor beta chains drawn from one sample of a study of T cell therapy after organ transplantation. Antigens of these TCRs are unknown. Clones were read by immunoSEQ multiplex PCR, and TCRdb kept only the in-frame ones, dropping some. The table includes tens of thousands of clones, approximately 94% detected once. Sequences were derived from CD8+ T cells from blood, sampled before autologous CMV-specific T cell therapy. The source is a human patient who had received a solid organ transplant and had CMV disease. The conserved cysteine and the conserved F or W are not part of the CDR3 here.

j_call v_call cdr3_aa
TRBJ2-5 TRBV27 ASSFVGRAGEQY
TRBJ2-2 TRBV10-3 AIREQGYTGELF
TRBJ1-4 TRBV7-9 ASSPPGRDNEKLF
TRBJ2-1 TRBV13 ASSHLAEAYNEQF
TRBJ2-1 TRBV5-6 ASSLWRGVEQF
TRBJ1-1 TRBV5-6 ASSLGQGRTEAF
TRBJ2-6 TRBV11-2 ASSLVVLAGPPGANVLT
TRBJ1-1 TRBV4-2 ASSQETVAYEAF
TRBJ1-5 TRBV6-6 ASSWDWNQPQH
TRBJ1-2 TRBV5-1 ASSWDRTTNYGYT
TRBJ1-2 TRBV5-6 ASSLGTELPYGYT
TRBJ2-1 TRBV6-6 ASTTGGLLDNEQF
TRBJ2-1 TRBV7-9 ASSSSGRSFNEQF
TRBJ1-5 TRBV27 ASRVGGAGIQPQH
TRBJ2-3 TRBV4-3 ASSQDKAGQLTDTQY
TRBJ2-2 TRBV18 ASSPPGTGTGELF
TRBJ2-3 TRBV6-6 ASSDGLAGVDTQY
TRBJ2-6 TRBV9 ASSVVPDPSGANVLT
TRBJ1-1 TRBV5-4 ASRIGQGNTEAF
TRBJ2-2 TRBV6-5 ASSYGSGGTGELF
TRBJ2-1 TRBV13 ASTPEGGQGNEQF
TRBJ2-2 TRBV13 ASSWDGELF
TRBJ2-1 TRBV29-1 SVVLREAKFYNEQF
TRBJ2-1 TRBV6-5 ASSSGTHYNEQF
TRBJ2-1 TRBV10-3 AISLDRVPYNEQF
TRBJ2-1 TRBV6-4 ASIQGSYNEQF
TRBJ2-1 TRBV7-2 ASSLSLAGGGEQF
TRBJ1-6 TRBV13 ASSSGQGNSPLH
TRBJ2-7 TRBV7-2 ASSPHRDFVEQY
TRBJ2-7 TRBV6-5 ASSRPGQGVHEQY
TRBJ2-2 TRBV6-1 ASRQGNGELF
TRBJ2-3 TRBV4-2 ASSQDLGLLAGPRDTQY
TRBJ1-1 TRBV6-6 ASSQMTGGVSTEAF
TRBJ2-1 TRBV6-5 ASSYDGTVEQF
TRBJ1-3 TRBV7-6 ASSSFRESSGNTIY
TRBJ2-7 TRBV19 ASSIGFPTGGNEQY
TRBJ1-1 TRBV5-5 ASSVRQTPNTEAF
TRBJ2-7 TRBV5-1 ASSPPVREYEQY
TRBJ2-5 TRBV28 ASSFSGWEGQETQY
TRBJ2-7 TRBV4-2 ASSQSTRNYEQY
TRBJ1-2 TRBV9 ASSEGIYGYT
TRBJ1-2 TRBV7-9 ASSFDQGVSGGYT
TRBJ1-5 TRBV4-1 ASSQSGQGGQPQH
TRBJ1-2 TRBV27 ASSPSGRRNYGYT
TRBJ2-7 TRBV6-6 ASSFYDRASYEQY
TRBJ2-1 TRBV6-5 ASSYFEHREQF
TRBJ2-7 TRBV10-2 ASSDLVGGAEQY
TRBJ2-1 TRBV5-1 ATMGANYNEQF
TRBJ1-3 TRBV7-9 ASSSGPGNTIY
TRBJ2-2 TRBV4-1 ASSQGRLGLVGTGELF
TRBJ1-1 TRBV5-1 ASSPLAWNTEAF
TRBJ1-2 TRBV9 ASSVVGQGAPNYGYT
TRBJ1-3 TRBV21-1 ASSKDRGPGGSSGNTIY